This T cell receptor (beta chain) is drawn from a study of identical twins. V was cut by 0 bases and J by 3 bases, with 8 bases left in between. The V gene's germline CDR1 is MNHNS and CDR2 SASEGT. The CDR3 sequence is 15 residues long. TCRdb called the 5' RACE reads again in MiXCR, with one record for every CDR3 protein. The top ten hold 4% to 5% of the sample, which has about 240,000 distinct CDR3 sequences, approximately 12% seen once. This clonotype has a handful of counts. The data also belong to a second study, concerning yellow fever vaccine responses in identical twins.

Material: memory (CD45RO+) T cells sorted from blood. This clonotype was obtained from a woman younger than 30 in good health. The rearrangement joins TRBV6-1 to TRBJ2-2; D not certain. For the CDR3, the DNA is TGTGCCAGCAGTGAAGCGCCGATATACACCGGGGAGCTGTTTTTT. This encodes CASSEAPIYTGELFF.